The sequence of this T cell receptor (beta chain) was determined in a study of blood T cell repertoires in COVID-19. TCRdb's copy holds only in-frame clones and misses some; the assay was immunoSEQ multiplex PCR. Of approximately 180,000 clones in the sample, roughly nine tenths are singletons; the top ten hold 2% to 2.5%. The trim removed 6 bases at V and 0 bases at J, leaving 6 bases unmatched. The CDR3 contains 17 residues. Germline V CDR1 and CDR2: SNHLY, FYNNEI. This clonotype originated in a woman in her 40s with acute COVID-19. V is TRBV2 and J is TRBJ1-6, with TRBD1 matching over 9 bases. Material for sequencing was PBMCs or T cells enriched from blood (not recorded which). CDR3: CASRAGTGSSYNSPLHF. The CDR3 region has the DNA TGTGCCAGCAGAGCCGGGACAGGGAGCTCCTATAATTCACCCCTCCACTTT.